Below, one TCR beta chain is given with its context. The protocol was immunoSEQ multiplex PCR, while the TCRdb copy is restricted to in-frame clones and leaves out a portion. This table has roughly 60,000 clones, 92% appearing once. Unmatched junction bases numbered 10, after V lost 1 base and J lost 9 bases. The germline CDR1 and CDR2 sequences are SEHNR and FQNEAQ (reference sequence). The CDR3 loop spans 16 amino acids. The source of the sample is a study of technical replicates of blood from several donors. The receptor was derived from a human donor in good health. Some clones in this sample may be carry-over from other donors' samples. The specimen was PBMCs. The genes are TRBV7-9 and TRBJ2-1, with 9 bases fitting TRBD2. CDR3 loop: CASSLDPGLAPSEQFF. For the CDR3, the DNA is TGTGCCAGCAGCTTAGACCCGGGACTAGCACCTAGTGAGCAGTTCTTC.